This T cell receptor (beta chain) was observed in a study of identical twins. Study findings and constraints: Clonotypes of the beta chain that were abundant in cord blood carried fewer insertions (memory repertoires showed none).

TCRdb reanalysed the 5' RACE reads using MiXCR and keeps one entry per CDR3 protein. The repertoire consists of fewer than 250,000 distinct CDR3 sequences, with about a sixth occurring once and the leading ten covering over 35%. Note on this clonotype: What it recognizes is unknown.

The CDR3 has 15 amino acids. Between the trimmed V and J ends, which lost 4 bases and 5 bases, there was a span of 14 bases. Per the germline V gene, CDR1 is KGHDR and CDR2 is SFDVKD. Separately, the same data were catalogued under a study of T cells expressing NK-cell markers. In that study: The authors derived TCR beta repertoires from sorted CD3+CD56+NKG2C+, CD3+CD56+NKG2C- and CD3+CD56-NKG2C+ T cells. Eight donors were sequenced, of whom seven were HCMV-seropositive, while the remaining one was HCMV-seronegative.

The V call is TRBV24-1, the J call TRBJ2-1; tentative D call: TRBD2 (5 bases). Sequenced sample: CD8+ T cells sorted from blood. The sequence derives from a young woman in good health. CDR3 amino acids: CATSDPRTADNEQFF. The CDR3, as DNA: TGTGCCACCAGTGACCCGAGGACTGCAGACAATGAGCAGTTCTTC.